The present T cell receptor (beta chain) was sequenced within a study of shared clonotypes between healthy human individuals. Study-level background: The study used three CD4 naive, three CD4 memory, two CD8 naive and one CD8 memory plate per donor.

Libraries were prepared by immunoSEQ multiplex PCR; TCRdb keeps only in-frame clonotypes and omits some of them. Here the sample spans 2,500,000 or so clones, around 90% being singletons. Per germline, CDR1 SGDLS and CDR2 YYNGEE. CDR3 length: 16 amino acids. V was trimmed by 4 bases and J by 1 base, leaving 17 bases between them. All donors were Caucasian adults living in Nashville, Tennessee. The receptor was isolated from a man aged 18 to 35 in good health. Input material: naive CD4+ T cells sorted from blood. Subset here: CD45RA+ positively selected. The chain recombines TRBV9 with TRBJ2-5; D assignment may be TRBD1 or TRBD2 (5 bases each). Written as DNA, the CDR3 is TGTGCCAGCAGCCCCTATGGGGGAGTGGTCCAAGAGACCCAGTACTTC. It yields the protein CASSPYGGVVQETQYF.